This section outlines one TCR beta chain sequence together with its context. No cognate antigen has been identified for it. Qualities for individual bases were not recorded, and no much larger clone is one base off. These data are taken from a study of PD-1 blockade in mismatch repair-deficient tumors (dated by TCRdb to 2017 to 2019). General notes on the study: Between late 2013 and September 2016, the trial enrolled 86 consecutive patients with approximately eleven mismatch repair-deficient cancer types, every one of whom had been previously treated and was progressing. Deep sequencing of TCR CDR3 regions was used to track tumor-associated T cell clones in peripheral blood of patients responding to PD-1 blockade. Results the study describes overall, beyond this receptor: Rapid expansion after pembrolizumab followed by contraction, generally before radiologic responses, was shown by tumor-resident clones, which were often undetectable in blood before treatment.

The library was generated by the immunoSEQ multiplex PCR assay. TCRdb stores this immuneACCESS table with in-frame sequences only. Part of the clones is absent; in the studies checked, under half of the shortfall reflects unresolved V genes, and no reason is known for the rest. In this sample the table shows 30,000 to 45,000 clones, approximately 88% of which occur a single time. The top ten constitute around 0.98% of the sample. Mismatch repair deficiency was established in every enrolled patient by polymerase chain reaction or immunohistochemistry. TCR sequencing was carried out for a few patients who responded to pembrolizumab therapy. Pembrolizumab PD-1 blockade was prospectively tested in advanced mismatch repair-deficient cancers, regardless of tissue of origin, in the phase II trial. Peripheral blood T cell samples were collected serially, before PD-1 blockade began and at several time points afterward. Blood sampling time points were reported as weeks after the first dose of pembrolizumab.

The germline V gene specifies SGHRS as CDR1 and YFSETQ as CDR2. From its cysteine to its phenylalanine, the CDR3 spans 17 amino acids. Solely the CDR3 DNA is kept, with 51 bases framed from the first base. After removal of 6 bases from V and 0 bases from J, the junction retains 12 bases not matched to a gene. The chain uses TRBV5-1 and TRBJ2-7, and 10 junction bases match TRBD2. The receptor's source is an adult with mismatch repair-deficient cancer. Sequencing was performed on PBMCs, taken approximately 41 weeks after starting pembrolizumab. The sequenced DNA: TGCGCCAGCACCAATAAGACTAGCGGGCTGAGCTCCTACGAGCAGTACTTC. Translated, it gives CASTNKTSGLSSYEQYF. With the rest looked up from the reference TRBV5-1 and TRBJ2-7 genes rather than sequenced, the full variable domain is KAGVTQTPRYLIKTRGQQVTLSCSPISGHRSVSWYQQTPGQGLQFLFEYFSETQRNKGNFPGRFSGRQFSNSRSEMNVSTLELGDSALYLCASTNKTSGLSSYEQYFGPGTRLTVT.